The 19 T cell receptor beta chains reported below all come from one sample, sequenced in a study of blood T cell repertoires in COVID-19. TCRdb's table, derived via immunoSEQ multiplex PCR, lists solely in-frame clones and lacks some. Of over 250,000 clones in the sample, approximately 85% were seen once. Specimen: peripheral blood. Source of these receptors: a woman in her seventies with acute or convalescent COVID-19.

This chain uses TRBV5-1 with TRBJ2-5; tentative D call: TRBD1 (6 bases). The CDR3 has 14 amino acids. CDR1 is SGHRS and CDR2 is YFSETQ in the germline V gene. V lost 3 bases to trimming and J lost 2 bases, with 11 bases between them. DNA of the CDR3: TGCGCCAGCAGCTGGACAGATATTCAAGAGACCCAGTACTTC. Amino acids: CASSWTDIQETQYF.

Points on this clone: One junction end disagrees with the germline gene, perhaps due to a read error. The CDR3 loop reads CASSLASGGVYNEQFF. CDR3 nucleotide sequence: TGTGCTAGCAGCTTAGCTAGCGGGGGGGTTTACAATGAGCAGTTCTTC. V gene TRBV7-7 combines with J gene TRBJ2-1; 12 bases are a match to TRBD2. CDR3 length: 16 amino acids. Germline V CDR1 and CDR2: SSHAT, FNYEAQ (reference sequence).

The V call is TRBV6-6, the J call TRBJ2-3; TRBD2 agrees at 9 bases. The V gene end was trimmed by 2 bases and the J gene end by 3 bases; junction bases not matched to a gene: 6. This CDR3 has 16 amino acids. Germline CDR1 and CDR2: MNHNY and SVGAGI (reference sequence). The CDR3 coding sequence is TGTGCCAGCAGTTACGGGACTAGCAAGTCGACAGATACGCAGTATTTT. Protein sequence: CASSYGTSKSTDTQYF.

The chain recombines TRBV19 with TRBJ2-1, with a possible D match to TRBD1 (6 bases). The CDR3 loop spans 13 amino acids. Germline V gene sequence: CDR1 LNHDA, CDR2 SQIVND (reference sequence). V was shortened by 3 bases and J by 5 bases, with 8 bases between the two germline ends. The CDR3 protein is CASSMWDNNEQFF. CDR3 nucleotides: TGTGCCAGTAGTATGTGGGACAACAATGAGCAGTTCTTC.

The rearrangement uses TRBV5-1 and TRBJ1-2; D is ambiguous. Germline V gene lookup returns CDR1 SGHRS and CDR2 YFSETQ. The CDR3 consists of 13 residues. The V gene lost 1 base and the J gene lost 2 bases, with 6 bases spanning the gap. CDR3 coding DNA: TGCGCCAGCAGCTTGTCTCAGAACTATGGCTACACCTTC. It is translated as CASSLSQNYGYTF.

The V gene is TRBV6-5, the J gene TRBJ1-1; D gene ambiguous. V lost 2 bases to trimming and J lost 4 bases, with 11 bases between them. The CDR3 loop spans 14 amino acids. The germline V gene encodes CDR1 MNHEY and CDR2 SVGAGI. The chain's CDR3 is CASSYGYSGTEAFF. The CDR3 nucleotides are TGTGCCAGCAGTTACGGGTACAGCGGCACTGAAGCTTTCTTT.

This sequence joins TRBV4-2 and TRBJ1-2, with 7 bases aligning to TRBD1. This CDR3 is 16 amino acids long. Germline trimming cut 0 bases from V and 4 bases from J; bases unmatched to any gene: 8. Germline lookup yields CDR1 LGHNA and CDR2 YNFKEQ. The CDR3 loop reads CASSQERGTAIYGYTF. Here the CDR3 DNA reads TGTGCCAGCAGCCAAGAACGAGGGACAGCCATCTATGGCTACACCTTC.

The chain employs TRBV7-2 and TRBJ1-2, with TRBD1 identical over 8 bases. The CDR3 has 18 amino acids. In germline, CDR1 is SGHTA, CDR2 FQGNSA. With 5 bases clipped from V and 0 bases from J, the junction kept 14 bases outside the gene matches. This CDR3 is CASSIHQGAMVANYGYTF. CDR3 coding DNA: TGTGCCAGCAGCATCCACCAGGGGGCGATGGTAGCTAACTATGGCTACACCTTC.

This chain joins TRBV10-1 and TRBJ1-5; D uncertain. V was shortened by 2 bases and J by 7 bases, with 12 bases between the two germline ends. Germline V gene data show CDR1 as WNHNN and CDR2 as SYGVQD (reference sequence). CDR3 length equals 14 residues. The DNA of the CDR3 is TGCGCCAGCAGTGAGGGGAGCGGAGGACAGCCCCAGCATTTT. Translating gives CASSEGSGGQPQHF.

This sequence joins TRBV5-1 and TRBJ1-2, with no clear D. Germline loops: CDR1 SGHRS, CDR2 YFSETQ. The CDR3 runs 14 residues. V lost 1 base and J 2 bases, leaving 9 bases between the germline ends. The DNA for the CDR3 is TGCGCCAGCAGCTTGCCGGGGATAAACTATGGCTACACCTTC. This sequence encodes CASSLPGINYGYTF.

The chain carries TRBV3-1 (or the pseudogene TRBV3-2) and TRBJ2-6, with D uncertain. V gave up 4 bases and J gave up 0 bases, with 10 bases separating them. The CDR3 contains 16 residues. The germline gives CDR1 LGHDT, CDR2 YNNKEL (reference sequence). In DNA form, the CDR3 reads TGTGCCAGCAGCCCTTCGATTAGCTCTGGGGCCAACGTCCTGACTTTC. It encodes CASSPSISSGANVLTF.

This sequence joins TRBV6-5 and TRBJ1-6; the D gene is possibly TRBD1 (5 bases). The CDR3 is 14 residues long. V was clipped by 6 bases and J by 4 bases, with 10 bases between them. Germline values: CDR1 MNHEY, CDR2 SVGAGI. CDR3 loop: CASSMGRYNSPLHF. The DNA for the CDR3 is TGTGCCAGCAGCATGGGGCGTTATAATTCACCCCTCCACTTT.

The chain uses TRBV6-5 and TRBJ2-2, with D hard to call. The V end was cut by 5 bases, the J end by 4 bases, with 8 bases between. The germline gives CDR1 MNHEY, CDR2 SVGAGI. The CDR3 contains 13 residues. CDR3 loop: CASSTDFTGELFF. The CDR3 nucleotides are TGTGCCAGCAGTACCGACTTCACCGGGGAGCTGTTTTTT.

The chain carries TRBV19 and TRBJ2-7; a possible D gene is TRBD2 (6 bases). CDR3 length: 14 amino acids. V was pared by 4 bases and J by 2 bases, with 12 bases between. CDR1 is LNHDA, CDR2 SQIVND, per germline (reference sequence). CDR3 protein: CASSSDSGTYEQYF. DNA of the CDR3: TGTGCCAGTAGTAGTGATAGCGGAACCTACGAGCAGTACTTC.

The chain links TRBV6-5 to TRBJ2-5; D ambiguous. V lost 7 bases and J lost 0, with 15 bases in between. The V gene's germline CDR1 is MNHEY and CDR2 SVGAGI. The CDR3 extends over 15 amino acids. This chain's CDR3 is CASNGDFWYQETQYF. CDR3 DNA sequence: TGTGCCAGCAACGGAGACTTCTGGTACCAAGAGACCCAGTACTTC.

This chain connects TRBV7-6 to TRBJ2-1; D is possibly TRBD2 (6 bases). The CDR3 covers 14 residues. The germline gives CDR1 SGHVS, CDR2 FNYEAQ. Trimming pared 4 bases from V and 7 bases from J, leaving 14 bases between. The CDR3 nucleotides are TGTGCCAGCAGCTCTATTAGTCGGGGGAATGAGCAGTTCTTC. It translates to CASSSISRGNEQFF.

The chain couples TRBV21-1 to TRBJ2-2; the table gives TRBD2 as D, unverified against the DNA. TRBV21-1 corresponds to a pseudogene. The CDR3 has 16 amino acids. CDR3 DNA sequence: TGTGCCAGCAGCATTGGACTAGCGCCAGGAAGCGGGGAGCTGTTTTTT. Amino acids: CASSIGLAPGSGELFF.

CDR3 bases: TGCAGCGTTATTCCAGGAGGCGGCTATGGCTACACCTTC. Protein sequence: CSVIPGGGYGYTF. The chain recombines TRBV29-1 with TRBJ1-2, with unresolved D. Trimming took off 5 bases at V and 4 bases at J, with 14 bases between the two ends. This CDR3 comprises 13 residues. CDR1 and CDR2 from the germline V gene are SQVTM and ANQGSEA.

CDR3 protein: CASSEAGQGARQETQYF. CDR3 in DNA: TGTGCCAGCAGTGAAGCTGGGCAGGGGGCACGTCAAGAGACCCAGTACTTC. The V call is TRBV2, the J call TRBJ2-5, with TRBD1 identical over 8 bases. Trimming at V came to 0 bases and at J to 2 bases, leaving 8 bases not matched to a gene. The germline V gene has CDR1 SNHLY and CDR2 FYNNEI. This CDR3 comprises 17 residues.